This record concerns one T cell receptor beta chain sequence. Its recognized antigen is unknown. The record has no base qualities; no much larger clone is one base away. The cohort consisted of some 670 healthy bone marrow donors. At the time of sampling, all cohort members were nominally healthy, though unrecorded immune exposures were likely present. The donor was CMV seronegative and belonged to the group of around 400 seronegative cohort members. A peripheral blood sample was provided by each donor, and peripheral blood mononuclear cells were used for TCR beta sequencing. Genomic DNA extraction from the blood cell samples was performed with the Qiagen DNeasy Blood Extraction Kit. From a lookup of the germline V gene, CDR1 and CDR2 are SNHLY and FYNNEI. Between the V and J ends, shortened by 3 bases and 0 bases respectively, the junction contains 13 bases. CDR3 length: 16 amino acids, cysteine to phenylalanine. Of the read, only the CDR3 DNA is kept; its 48 bases are in frame from base 1.

Library prep was done by the immunoSEQ multiplex PCR assay. For the multiplex PCR, a mixture combining 60 forward primers for TCR Vbeta segments and 13 reverse primers for TCR Jbeta segments was used. The CDR3 region of rearranged TCR beta genes was amplified from genomic DNA with a multiplex PCR assay. The amplified TCR beta libraries were sequenced on the Illumina HiSeq System as 87-base-pair reads. The source study handled its data this way. A later analysis tallied about 77 million unique TCR beta chains across the 650 to 750 repertoires, and about 12 million of those chains were shared by two or more donors. Raw reads were error-corrected and collapsed into unique sequences by a nearest-neighbor algorithm in which closely related sequences were merged to remove PCR and sequencing errors. To assign V, D and J gene segments, CDR3 sequences were aligned to IMGT reference sequences. For a sequence to be retained, a match of at least six nucleotides to both a V gene segment and a J gene segment was required. A rearrangement was called productive if the CDR3 had no stop codons and remained in frame with V and J, and every other rearrangement was called non-productive. Following IMGT convention, CDR3 was defined as the stretch from the second conserved V-encoded cysteine to the conserved J-encoded phenylalanine. The earlier analysis of roughly 590 of the donors excluded sequences that lacked an unambiguous match to a single V gene segment. In an earlier analysis of some 590 of the donors, a V segment was called functional when productive rearrangements were above 56.7%, and segregating when the standard deviation between donors exceeded 5%. A statistical classification framework was built to diagnose cytomegalovirus status from the catalog of TCR beta chain sequences. V and J gene assignment, in a later analysis, came from comparing TCR nucleotide sequences with IMGT/GENE-DB human TR gene sequences. The TCRdist pipeline was used in a later analysis to assign CDR3 sequences and most-parsimonious VDJ recombination scenarios. In a later analysis, each TCR beta chain was defined by its CDR3 amino acid sequence together with its V-gene family, and reads lacking a unique V-gene family were excluded. As a way to deal with suspected cross-contamination and a sequencing artifact, a later analysis dropped hundreds of nucleotide sequences that were highly shared and had low generation probability. For each public chain, a later analysis derived a clonal expansion index from normalized ranks of inferred template counts within each repertoire. Generation probabilities in a later analysis came from a VDJ recombination model fitted to out-of-frame rearrangements, and those results were checked against IGoR. Hypergeometric tests were used in a later analysis to score TCR-TCR, TCR-HLA and TCR-CMV co-occurrence, with a repertoire-size bias correction applied to the TCR pairs. A later analysis estimated false discovery rates by permuting HLA or CMV assignments 20 times. In a later analysis, co-occurring TCRs were grouped using DBSCAN, and TCRdist sequence similarity was added for clustering within HLA-allele-positive subsets. Repertoires with fewer than 30,000 or more than 120,000 public chains, plus five repertoires with anomalous nucleotide sharing, were excluded from co-occurrence clustering. TCRdb's version of the immuneACCESS table is confined to in-frame rearrangements and falls short of the full clone set. An unresolved V gene accounts for under half of the shortfall where checked; the remainder is of unknown origin. V and J calls and clone size come straight from that table; D and trimming were deduced from the DNA. The sample includes approximately 250,000 clones, with 80% to 90% observed a single time. The leading ten clones occupy 0.24% of the sample.

The sample is drawn from a study of cytomegalovirus exposure and HLA in healthy donors (dated by TCRdb to the late 2010s). As for the study more broadly: An earlier analysis of several hundred of the donors reported 250 to 350 Gb of sequence data and around 110 million unique TCR beta sequences obtained from about 179 million T cells. An early release that covered roughly 600 HLA-typed donors contained approximately 300 gigabases of sequencing data and tens of millions of unique TCR sequences. Of the roughly 400 genotyped donors, 65% to 90% fell in the genetic ancestry cluster associated with self-reported Caucasian donors. The study aimed to test whether cataloging public T cell receptors could reveal signatures of past pathogen exposure. The study profiled the T cell repertoires of approximately 700 subjects by immunosequencing and related them to cytomegalovirus serostatus. A separate validation cohort of over 95 different subjects was used in addition to the approximately 670-subject first cohort. The study combined high-throughput TCR immunosequencing, statistical association of individual TCRs with disease status, and machine learning to predict cytomegalovirus infection status. To study patterns of TCR occurrence, a later analysis re-analyzed previously published TCR beta repertoires from 700 or so donors and added high-resolution HLA genotyping. In the later analysis, no new phenotypic data were used to find candidate immune exposures; instead, reliance was placed on TCR beta sequences and their occurrence across donors. To decide whether each TCR beta V gene segment behaved as functional or pseudogenic, an earlier analysis of 587 of the donors relied on high-throughput TCR beta sequencing. Donor age, sex, ethnicity and CMV serostatus were collected together with the repertoire data. A later genetic analysis used genome-wide SNP genotypes for about 60% of the roughly 700 donors, treating that subset as a discovery cohort. All discovery cohort repertoires had been generated on a single sequencing platform. HLA typing included class I and class II loci at four-digit resolution. The number of donors typed differed by locus, with about 629-630 for A, B, C, DRB1 and DQB1, approximately 500 for DQA1, under 610 for DPA1, and around 450 for DPB1. Four to six DR-DQ haplotypes were handled as single units for association and clustering, since linkage in the cohort was strong. Among roughly 400 genotyped donors of the cohort, an average of around 220,000 unique TCR beta nucleotide sequences was sequenced per donor, of which about 18% were non-productive.

General study outcomes and caveats: An earlier analysis of around 540 of the donors showed that most TCR beta V segments appeared in productive rearrangements either about 90% or about 30% of the time, which broadly matched IMGT annotations. A later analysis associated about 17,000 TCR beta sequences with specific HLA alleles at a false discovery rate of 0.05. Correlated functional status among segregating V segments might reflect linkage disequilibrium, but an unknown experimental factor could not be ruled out. It was suggested by the authors that the approach could potentially be generalized to other disease states and immunological phenotypes. A few of the identified cytomegalovirus-associated TCR beta chains were confirmed in vitro to be specific for cytomegalovirus antigens. In a later genetic analysis, a missense DCLRE1C variant was associated with V-gene and J-gene trimming of TCR beta chains, and the association was replicated in an independent cohort. In a later analysis, HLA-associated TCR beta chains were found to be more clonally expanded and to have lower generation probabilities than equally common non-associated chains. The classifier was reported to diagnose cytomegalovirus status with high specificity and sensitivity in both the original cohort and the validation cohort. The 87-base-pair reads could not distinguish some IMGT-functional V segments, including TRBV6-2 and TRBV6-3, so those segments were excluded. The only immune exposure information available for the cohort was CMV serostatus. In a later analysis, the rate of TCR association differed among HLA loci, with DRB1 alleles having the most associated TCRs and HLA-C alleles having the fewest. Presence/absence analyses assumed roughly uniform sequencing depth across donors, an assumption that may not hold. According to a later genetic analysis, donors in an Asian-associated ancestry cluster had fewer N-insertions in productive TCRs than the approximately 610-donor mean. This cohort had only TCR beta chains sequenced, and the lack of alpha or paired-chain data limited which features could be detected. According to a later analysis, parvovirus B19, influenza, CMV and Epstein-Barr virus appeared linked to several top co-occurrence clusters. About 15 rarely observed V segments, including chromosome 9 orphons, were excluded from the earlier analysis of approximately 500 of the donors because counts were too low. Assigning TCR associations to individual alleles was difficult when HLA alleles, especially DR and DQ, strongly co-occurred. According to a later analysis, most CMV-associated TCR beta chains appeared to be HLA-restricted, and the HLA associations seemed to be driven largely by CMV exposure. The sequencing pipeline was judged likely to have produced a cluster of highly shared sequence variants as a technical artifact. A further reported finding was that TCR beta sequences accurately predicted the HLA-A and HLA-B alleles for most subjects in the first cohort. Most TCR sequences were observed very rarely across donors, whereas some public TCRs were present in many individuals. Because HLA typing was unavailable for some donors at each locus, only the typed subset was used in association tests. The study listed around 160 TCR beta chains as associated with cytomegalovirus.

This clonotype was sampled from a girl aged 2 to 9 in good health and CMV-seronegative. The sequencing input was PBMCs. Recombination joined TRBV2 with TRBJ2-3, with the D segment identity uncertain. The nucleotide sequence reads as follows: TGTGCCAGCAGTGAGACGCGGTGGATAAGCACAGATACGCAGTATTTT. This codes for CASSETRWISTDTQYF.